This passage covers 32 T cell receptor beta chains from one sample sequenced in a study of metastatic and nonmetastatic thyroid tumors. Nobody among the patients had been given any treatment before thyroid surgery. MiXCR was used by TCRdb to re-call the PCR reads. The data contain just over 20,000 clones, roughly an eighth of them seen just once; the ten biggest clones take up about 6%. The sequencing input was blood. These receptors all stem from a male donor with papillary thyroid cancer or a benign thyroid nodule (not recorded which). Some clones in this sample may be carry-over from other donors' samples.

This clone was counted ten times or more. The chain carries TRBV10-2 and TRBJ1-1, with D unclear. Germline CDR1 and CDR2: WSHSY and SAAADI. The CDR3 contains 12 residues. V lost 7 bases, J lost 4 bases, and 10 bases lay in between. CDR3: CASTRRGTEAFF. The CDR3 region has the DNA TGCGCCAGCACCCGGCGGGGCACTGAAGCTTTCTTT.

This clone was detected ten times or more. The chain carries TRBV5-6 and TRBJ1-1, with 11 bases lining up with TRBD1. Germline assignment: CDR1 SGHDT and CDR2 YYEEEE. J lost 8 bases, V lost 2 bases, and 2 bases had no gene match. The CDR3 sequence is 13 residues long. The CDR3 nucleotides read TGTGCCAGCAGCTTTGGACAGGGGGCCGAAGCTTTCTTT. It encodes CASSFGQGAEAFF.

This clone was seen ten or more times. V usage is TRBV15 and J usage is TRBJ2-3; 10 nucleotides align to TRBD1. Trimming removed 5 bases from V and 5 bases from J; junction bases left unmatched: 4. The germline V gene has CDR1 LNHNV and CDR2 YYDKDF (reference sequence). The CDR3 has 14 residues. Here the CDR3 reads CATSPRDRGDTQYF. The CDR3 DNA reads as TGTGCCACCAGCCCTCGGGACAGGGGAGATACGCAGTATTTT.

By sample fraction, this clone is medium-sized. The chain uses TRBV12-3 or TRBV12-4 and TRBJ2-1; tentatively, D is TRBD1 (5 bases). V was trimmed by 6 bases and J by 4 bases, leaving 7 bases between them. This CDR3 comprises 12 residues. CDR3 in DNA: TGTGCCAGCAGGACAGCATACAATGAGCAGTTCTTC. Translating gives CASRTAYNEQFF.

This clone was detected a few times. The chain combines TRBV24-1 with TRBJ2-2; TRBD1 matches 8 bases. V lost 3 bases, J lost 5 bases, and 7 bases stayed unmatched. Per the germline V gene, CDR1 is KGHDR and CDR2 is SFDVKD. The CDR3 has 16 residues. CDR3 sequence: CATSDRTGSRTGELFF. As DNA, the CDR3 is TGTGCCACCAGTGATCGGACAGGGAGTCGAACCGGGGAGCTGTTTTTT.

In this sample, this clone turned up many times. V gene TRBV7-9 combines with J gene TRBJ1-1; D is unclear. This CDR3 region has 14 residues. From germline, CDR1 is SEHNR and CDR2 FQNEAQ (reference sequence). Trimming left V 3 bases short and J 1 base short, with 9 bases between. For the CDR3, the DNA is TGTGCCAGCAGCTTCCTTGCGTCGAACACTGAAGCTTTCTTT. Its translation is CASSFLASNTEAFF.

This clone was observed many times. This rearrangement joins TRBV11-1 to TRBJ1-3, with 7 bases matching TRBD1. The CDR3 is made up of 16 amino acids. Germline V gives CDR1 SGHAT, CDR2 FQDESV (reference sequence). The trim removed 5 bases at V and 0 bases at J, leaving 7 bases unmatched. CDR3 DNA sequence: TGTGCCAGCAGCCAGGGGACAGTTAGCTCTGGAAACACCATATATTTT. It yields the protein CASSQGTVSSGNTIYF.

This clone was detected a few times. The chain is built from TRBV6-1 and TRBJ2-1; D is ambiguous. The V end was cut by 7 bases, the J end by 9 bases, with 16 bases between. CDR1 MNHNS and CDR2 SASEGT come from the germline V gene. The length of the CDR3 is 13 residues. CDR3 sequence reads: CASTRDLLGEQFF. In DNA form, the CDR3 reads TGTGCCAGCACCCGAGACCTGCTTGGTGAGCAGTTCTTC.

The rearrangement joins TRBV2 to TRBJ2-5, with no clear D. CDR3 length: 12 residues. Trimming left V 4 bases short and J 0 bases short, with 3 bases between. Germline values: CDR1 SNHLY, CDR2 FYNNEI. The DNA of the CDR3 is TGTGCCAGCAGTGTCGACCAAGAGACCCAGTACTTC. Protein sequence: CASSVDQETQYF.

In its sample, this clone is medium-sized. The rearrangement uses TRBV30 and TRBJ1-4; possible D gene TRBD1, 5 bases. In germline, CDR1 is GTSNPN, CDR2 SVGIG (reference sequence). The CDR3 runs 14 residues. V lost 1 base and J lost 5, with 11 bases in between. The CDR3 sequence: CAWSGAGLNEKLFF. In DNA form, the CDR3 reads TGTGCCTGGAGTGGGGCAGGGCTAAATGAAAAACTGTTTTTT.

This clone appeared many times. J is TRBJ2-7 and V is TRBV20-1, with 8 bases aligning to TRBD2. This CDR3 is 17 amino acids long. V trimming: 4 bases; J trimming: 3 bases; junction bases outside the gene matches: 17. Germline-derived CDR1 and CDR2 are DFQATT and SNEGSKA (reference sequence). The chain's CDR3 is CSATGAQRVAGNYEQYF. DNA for the CDR3: TGCAGTGCTACAGGGGCCCAACGAGTAGCGGGAAACTACGAGCAGTACTTC.

The gene calls are TRBV28 and TRBJ2-5; D is ambiguous. CDR3 length equals 12 residues. The V end was cut by 1 base, the J end by 5 bases, with 5 bases between. The germline gives CDR1 MDHEN, CDR2 SYDVKM. CDR3 nucleotides: TGTGCCAGCAGTTTATATGGGGAGACCCAGTACTTC. Translating it yields CASSLYGETQYF.

This clone has ten or more counts. CDR3 sequence (DNA): TGTGCCACCGGGGGGTTCACCTACAATGAGCAGTTCTTC. Its protein is CATGGFTYNEQFF. V is TRBV15 and J is TRBJ2-1; D perhaps matches TRBD2 (6 bases). Germline V gives CDR1 LNHNV, CDR2 YYDKDF (reference sequence). Between the trimmed V and J ends, which lost 8 bases and 2 bases, there was a span of 10 bases. CDR3 length: 13 residues.

In this sample, this clone turned up a few times. A single base separates this from a much larger clone, so it may be a read error. The rearrangement links TRBV27 to TRBJ2-6; 10 positions agree with TRBD1. The CDR3 consists of 18 residues. The germline V gene encodes CDR1 MNHEY and CDR2 SMNVEV (reference sequence). The trim removed 1 base at V and 5 bases at J, leaving 8 bases unmatched. The CDR3 loop reads CASSLWGTGESWANVLTF. The CDR3 nucleotides are TGTGCCAGCAGTTTATGGGGGACAGGGGAGTCTTGGGCCAACGTCCTGACTTTC.

By proportion, this clone is medium-sized. V gene TRBV6-1 combines with J gene TRBJ2-7; 10 bases match TRBD1. The CDR3 runs to 16 residues. V lost 1 base and J lost 5; bases outside the gene matches: 8. Germline CDR1 MNHNS, CDR2 SASEGT. The CDR3 DNA sequence: TGTGCCAGCAGTGAAGGCGCCGGGACAGGGGACCACGAGCAGTACTTC. Its translation is CASSEGAGTGDHEQYF.

In its sample, this clone was seen many times. V gene TRBV12-5 combines with J gene TRBJ1-1; D remains ambiguous. The CDR3 extends over 14 amino acids. The germline CDR1 and CDR2 sequences are LGHNT and FRNRAP. Trimming shortened V by 2 bases and J by 7 bases, and 14 bases separated the two germline ends. CDR3 nucleotides: TGTGCTAGTGGTTTGATCGGCGGTGTATTTGAAGCTTTCTTT. As protein: CASGLIGGVFEAFF.

The table lists this clone with many counts. This chain connects TRBV5-1 to TRBJ2-1; no reliable D call. CDR3 length: 13 residues. The germline CDR1 and CDR2 sequences are SGHRS and YFSETQ. Trimming took off 0 bases at V and 10 bases at J, with 11 bases between the two ends. The CDR3 loop is CASSLGRLNEQFF. CDR3 bases: TGCGCCAGCAGCTTGGGGCGACTCAACGAGCAGTTCTTC.

This clone occurred many times. The rearrangement links TRBV20-1 to TRBJ1-1; 10 bases agree with TRBD1. This CDR3 has 15 residues. The junction had 8 bases not matched to a gene; V was cut back by 5 bases and J by 2 bases. Per germline, CDR1 DFQATT and CDR2 SNEGSKA (reference sequence). The CDR3 coding sequence is TGCAGTGCTCGACAGGGGGCGAGGGGAAACACTGAAGCTTTCTTT. Amino acids: CSARQGARGNTEAFF.

This clone was seen repeatedly, ten times or more. This chain links TRBV11-3 with TRBJ2-3, with 12 bases aligning to TRBD2. Germline trimming cut 4 bases from V and 4 bases from J; bases unmatched to any gene: 3. The CDR3 is 15 residues long. Germline V gene sequence: CDR1 SGHNT, CDR2 YENEEA. The DNA for the CDR3 is TGTGCCAGCAGCTCCCGGACTAGCGGGGCAGATACGCAGTATTTT. Its translation: CASSSRTSGADTQYF.

The table lists this clone with many counts. The chain has TRBV12-3 or TRBV12-4 and TRBJ1-4; no firm D call. V lost 2 bases to trimming and J lost 7 bases, with 11 bases between them. This CDR3 region has 14 residues. CDR3 loop: CASSLNALGEKLFF. CDR3 nucleotide sequence: TGTGCCAGCAGTTTAAACGCCTTGGGTGAAAAACTGTTTTTT.

This clone was observed a few times. V and J are TRBV28 and TRBJ1-5, with D possibly TRBD1 on 6 matching bases. This CDR3 has 12 amino acids. Germline V gene data show CDR1 as MDHEN and CDR2 as SYDVKM. Trimming removed 8 bases from V and 7 bases from J, with 12 bases in between. Here the CDR3 DNA reads TGTGCCAGCCAGGGGTCGGAGCAGCCCCAGCATTTT. Translated: CASQGSEQPQHF. Combining the CDR3 with reference TRBV28 and TRBJ1-5 gives the whole variable domain DVKVTQSSRYLVKRTGEKVFLECVQDMDHENMFWYRQDPGLGLRLIYFSYDVKMKEKGDIPEGYSVSREKKERFSLILESASTNQTSMYLCASQGSEQPQHFGDGTRLSIL.

This clone qualifies as medium-sized (0.01 to 0.1%). This sequence joins TRBV28 and TRBJ1-1; perhaps TRBD1 as D (5 bases). Trimming took off 7 bases at V and 4 bases at J, with 7 bases between the two ends. This CDR3 is built from 11 residues. Germline V CDR1 and CDR2: MDHEN, SYDVKM. CDR3 residues: CASTGFTEAFF. The CDR3 DNA is TGTGCCAGCACAGGGTTCACTGAAGCTTTCTTT. The full variable domain, its missing parts supplied by reference TRBV28 and TRBJ1-1, is DVKVTQSSRYLVKRTGEKVFLECVQDMDHENMFWYRQDPGLGLRLIYFSYDVKMKEKGDIPEGYSVSREKKERFSLILESASTNQTSMYLCASTGFTEAFFGQGTRLTVV.

This clone came up many times. CDR3 sequence reads: CASSLESISYNEQFF. The CDR3 DNA reads TGTGCCAGCAGCTTGGAGTCAATTTCCTACAATGAGCAGTTCTTC. The rearrangement joins TRBV5-8 to TRBJ2-1, with D uncertain. Between the trimmed V and J ends, which lost 0 bases and 1 base, there was a span of 8 bases. From germline, CDR1 is SGHTS and CDR2 YDEGEE. The CDR3 runs 15 residues.

By sample fraction, this clone is medium-sized (0.01 to 0.1%). CDR3 protein: CASRLSSQPQHF. The CDR3 DNA sequence: TGTGCCAGCAGGCTCTCGTCCCAGCCCCAGCATTTT. V usage is TRBV28 and J usage is TRBJ1-5, with D hard to call. Germline CDR1 reads MDHEN; CDR2 reads SYDVKM. V was clipped by 6 bases and J by 7 bases, with 10 bases between them. This CDR3 is 12 amino acids long.

This clone was seen more than once but under ten times. This rearrangement joins TRBV6-1 to TRBJ2-7; TRBD2 might be the D (6 bases). Trimming shortened V by 5 bases and J by 3 bases, and 17 bases separated the two germline ends. CDR1 and CDR2 (germline): MNHNS, SASEGT. This CDR3 contains 15 residues. The CDR3 loop is CASSMFQGGFYEQYF. Written as DNA, the CDR3 is TGTGCCAGCAGTATGTTCCAGGGAGGTTTCTACGAGCAGTACTTC.

This clone was counted ten times or more. The chain is built from TRBV11-2 and TRBJ2-1; D remains ambiguous. This CDR3 is built from 11 residues. The V end lost 5 bases, the J end lost 6 bases, and 5 bases lay between the germline ends. Germline V gene sequence: CDR1 SGHAT, CDR2 FQNNGV. CDR3 in amino acids: CASSPLNEQFF. DNA for the CDR3: TGTGCCAGCAGCCCTCTCAATGAGCAGTTCTTC.

This clone is labeled medium-sized (0.01 to 0.1%). The V and J genes are TRBV10-3 and TRBJ2-7, with D unclear. The V end lost 8 bases, the J end lost 2 bases, and 16 bases lay between the germline ends. CDR1 is ENHRY, CDR2 SYGVKD, per germline. The CDR3 sequence is 14 residues long. This CDR3 reads CAISPDQKTYEQYF. The CDR3 bases are TGTGCCATCTCCCCGGATCAGAAAACCTACGAGCAGTACTTC.

This clone appeared a few times. A read error may account for a junction end that differs from germline. The J gene is TRBJ1-5, the V gene TRBV2; a weak D match, TRBD1 (5 bases). Per the germline V gene, CDR1 is SNHLY and CDR2 is FYNNEI. CDR3 length: 14 amino acids. DNA for the CDR3: TGTGCCAGCAGGGAAGGGGTGGGCAATCAGCCCCAGCATTTT. Protein sequence: CASREGVGNQPQHF. The full variable domain, in which reference TRBV2 and TRBJ1-5 provide the parts outside the CDR3, is EPEVTQTPSHQVTQMGQEVILRCVPISNHLYFYWYRQILGQKVEFLVSFYNNEISEKSEIFDDQFSVERPDGSNFTLKIRSTKLEDSAMYFCASREGVGNQPQHFGDGTRLSIL.

Ten or more counts support this clone. The chain has TRBV12-3 or TRBV12-4 and TRBJ2-2; 9 nucleotides agree with TRBD2. V shed 6 bases and J 5 bases; nucleotides not matched to a gene: 16. The CDR3 is 18 amino acids. CDR3 loop: CASSPGGGRGVGTGELFF. Written as DNA, the CDR3 is TGTGCCAGCAGCCCGGGCGGCGGGAGGGGGGTGGGAACCGGGGAGCTGTTTTTT.

In its sample, this clone ranks as medium-sized. CDR3 DNA: TGTGCCAGCAGTTGGACTAGCGGGAGCTATGAGCAGTTCTTC. It is translated as CASSWTSGSYEQFF. The rearrangement joins TRBV12-3 or TRBV12-4 to TRBJ2-1, with 13 bases matching TRBD2. The CDR3 is 14 residues long. Trimming took 4 bases from V and 8 from J; bases not matched to a gene: 2.

There are a few counts of this clone. The J gene is TRBJ2-5, the V gene TRBV6-2 or TRBV6-3; no clear D. The CDR3 runs 15 residues. Germline V gives CDR1 MNHEY, CDR2 SVGEGT. Trimming cost V 2 bases and J 3 bases, with 13 bases left between them. The chain's CDR3 is CASSYRIDEKETQYF. The CDR3 DNA follows: TGTGCCAGCAGTTACAGAATAGACGAGAAAGAGACCCAGTACTTC.

Many counts were recorded for this clone. J is TRBJ2-3 and V is TRBV18; 13 bases are a match to TRBD2. Unmatched junction bases numbered 9, after V lost 2 bases and J lost 1 base. CDR1 is KGHSH and CDR2 is LQKENI in the germline V gene. The CDR3 totals 19 residues. The DNA of the CDR3 is TGTGCCAGCTCACCAACGCGGACTAGCGGGAGTCGAGGCACAGATACGCAGTATTTT. It codes for CASSPTRTSGSRGTDTQYF.